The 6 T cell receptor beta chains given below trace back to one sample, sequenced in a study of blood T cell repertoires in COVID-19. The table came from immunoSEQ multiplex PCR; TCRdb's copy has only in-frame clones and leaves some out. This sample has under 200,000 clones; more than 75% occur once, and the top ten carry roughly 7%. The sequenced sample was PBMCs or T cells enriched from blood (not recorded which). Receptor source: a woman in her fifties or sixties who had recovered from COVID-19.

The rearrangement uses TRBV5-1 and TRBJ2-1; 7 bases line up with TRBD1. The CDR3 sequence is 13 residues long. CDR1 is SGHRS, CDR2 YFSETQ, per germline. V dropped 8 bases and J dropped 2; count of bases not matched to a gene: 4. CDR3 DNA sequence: TGCGCCAGGACAGGGAAACCCTACAATGAGCAGTTCTTC. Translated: CARTGKPYNEQFF.

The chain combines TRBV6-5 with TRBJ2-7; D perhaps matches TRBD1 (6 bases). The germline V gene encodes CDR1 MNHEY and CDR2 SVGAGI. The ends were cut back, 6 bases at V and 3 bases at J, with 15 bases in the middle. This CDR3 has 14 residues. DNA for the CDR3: TGTGCCAGCAGCCCCAGGGACAAGAACTACGAGCAGTACTTC. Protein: CASSPRDKNYEQYF.

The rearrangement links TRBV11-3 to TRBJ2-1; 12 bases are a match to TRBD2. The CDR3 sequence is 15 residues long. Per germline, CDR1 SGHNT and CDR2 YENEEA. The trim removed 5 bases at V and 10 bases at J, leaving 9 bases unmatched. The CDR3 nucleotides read TGTGCCAGCAGCCTCGGACTAGCGGGATCCCGGGAGCAGTTCTTC. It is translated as CASSLGLAGSREQFF. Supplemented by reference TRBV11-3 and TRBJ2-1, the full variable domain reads EAGVVQSPRYKIIEKKQPVAFWCNPISGHNTLYWYLQNLGQGPELLIRYENEEAVDDSQLPKDRFSAERLKGVDSTLKIQPAELGDSAVYLCASSLGLAGSREQFFGPGTRLTVL.

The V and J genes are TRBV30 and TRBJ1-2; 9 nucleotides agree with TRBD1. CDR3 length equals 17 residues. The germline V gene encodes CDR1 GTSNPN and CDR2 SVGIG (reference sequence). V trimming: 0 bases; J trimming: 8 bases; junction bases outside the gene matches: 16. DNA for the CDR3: TGTGCCTGGAGTGTTACAGGGGGCGCCTCGTCTCCTCGGGGCTACACCTTC. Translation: CAWSVTGGASSPRGYTF.

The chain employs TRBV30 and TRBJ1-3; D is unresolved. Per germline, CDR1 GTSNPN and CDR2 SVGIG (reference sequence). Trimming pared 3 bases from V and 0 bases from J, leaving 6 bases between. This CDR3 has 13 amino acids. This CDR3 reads CAWRAYSGNTIYF. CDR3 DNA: TGTGCCTGGAGGGCATACTCTGGAAACACCATATATTTT.

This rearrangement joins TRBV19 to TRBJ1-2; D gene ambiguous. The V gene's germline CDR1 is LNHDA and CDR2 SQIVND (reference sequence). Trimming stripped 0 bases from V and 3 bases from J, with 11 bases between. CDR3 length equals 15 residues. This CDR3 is CASSIDLSGDYGYTF. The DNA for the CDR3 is TGTGCCAGTAGTATAGATCTATCCGGGGACTATGGCTACACCTTC. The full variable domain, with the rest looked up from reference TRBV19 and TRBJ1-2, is DGGITQSPKYLFRKEGQNVTLSCEQNLNHDAMYWYRQDPGQGLRLIYYSQIVNDFQKGDIAEGYSVSREKKESFPLTVTSAQKNPTAFYLCASSIDLSGDYGYTFGSGTRLTVV.